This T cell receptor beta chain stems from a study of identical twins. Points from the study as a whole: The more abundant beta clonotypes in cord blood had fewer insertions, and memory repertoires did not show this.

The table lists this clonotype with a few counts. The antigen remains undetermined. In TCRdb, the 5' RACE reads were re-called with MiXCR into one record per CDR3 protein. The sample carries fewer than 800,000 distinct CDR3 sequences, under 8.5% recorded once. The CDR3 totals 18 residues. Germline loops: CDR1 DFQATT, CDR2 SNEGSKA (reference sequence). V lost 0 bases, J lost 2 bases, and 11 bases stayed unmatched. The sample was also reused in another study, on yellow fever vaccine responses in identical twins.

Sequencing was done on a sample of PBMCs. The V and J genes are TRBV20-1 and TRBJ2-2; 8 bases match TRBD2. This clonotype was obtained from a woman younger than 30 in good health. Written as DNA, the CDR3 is TGCAGTGCTAGAGATCGTCGGGGGGGGACACTCAACACCGGGGAGCTGTTTTTT. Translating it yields CSARDRRGGTLNTGELFF.